Listed below are T cell receptor beta chains from one sample, sequenced in a study of T cell responses to AZD1222 COVID-19 vaccine. Clones were sequenced by immunoSEQ multiplex PCR, and TCRdb holds only the in-frame ones, with some missing. The table records under 140,000 clones, approximately 94% of them present only once. The starting material was peripheral blood, obtained 28 days after the second AZD1222 dose. These receptors were taken from an adult who received the AZD1222 COVID-19 vaccine. Each CDR3 is given with its conserved first and last residue. D genes are given only for firm matches. Clone sizes are given selectively: once, few, many, or a class where the clone is expanded.

CDR3 DNA,CDR3 protein,J gene,D gene,V gene,clone size
TGTGCCAGCAGCCCGGGGACAGGGATAAATTCACCCCTCCACTTT,CASSPGTGINSPLHF,TRBJ1-6,TRBD1,TRBV5-4,-
TGTGCCAGTAGTATCCCCGGGACAGGGGGGTATCAGCCCCAGCATTTT,CASSIPGTGGYQPQHF,TRBJ1-5,TRBD1,TRBV19,-
TGTGCTAGTGGGCCAAGCGGGAGGGCCAATGAGCAGTTCTTC,CASGPSGRANEQFF,TRBJ2-1,TRBD2,TRBV12-5,-
TGCAGCGCCGCGCGTGTTGAGACCCAGTACTTC,CSAARVETQYF,TRBJ2-5,-,TRBV29-1,once
TGCGCCAGCAGCTTGAGTGGGACAGGGTCCCACGAGCAGTACTTC,CASSLSGTGSHEQYF,TRBJ2-7,TRBD1,TRBV5-1,-
TGTGCCACCAGTGATGGTCCGTACAATGAGCAGTTCTTC,CATSDGPYNEQFF,TRBJ2-1,-,TRBV24-1,-
TGTGCCAGCCTGAGAGAGGGGATCTATGAAAAACTGTTTTTT,CASLREGIYEKLFF,TRBJ1-4,-,TRBV2,once
TGTGCCAGCAGGGGGAGCAGCGGCTACACCTTC,CASRGSSGYTF,TRBJ1-2,-,TRBV6-4,once
TGTGCCAGCAGCGATAGGGGCCCAAACACTGAAGCTTTCTTT,CASSDRGPNTEAFF,TRBJ1-1,-,TRBV11-3,-
TGTGCCAGTAGTATAGGAGTCGGGCGGGAGGGCTTGGATCTCGACGAGCAGTACTTC,CASSIGVGREGLDLDEQYF,TRBJ2-7,TRBD2,TRBV19,-
TGTGCCAGCATTGGGGGGGAAACTAATGAAAAACTGTTTTTT,CASIGGETNEKLFF,TRBJ1-4,-,TRBV2,once
TGTGCCAGCAGTCAGGGTTACTCCTACGAGCAGTACTTC,CASSQGYSYEQYF,TRBJ2-7,-,TRBV6-5,-
TGCGCCAGCAGCCCGGAGATCACCACAGACGGGGGTGAAAAACTGTTTTTT,CASSPEITTDGGEKLFF,TRBJ1-4,-,TRBV5-1,-
TGCGCCAGCAGCCCGACAGGGATGCCTAACACCGGGGAGCTGTTTTTT,CASSPTGMPNTGELFF,TRBJ2-2,TRBD1,TRBV5-1,once
TGTGCCAGCATAAGGGGATGGGAGGACACTGAAGCTTTCTTT,CASIRGWEDTEAFF,TRBJ1-1,-,TRBV2,-
TGTGCCAGCTTGGGTGATAGGTCTGAGCAGTTCTTC,CASLGDRSEQFF,TRBJ2-1,-,TRBV12-3/TRBV12-4,-
TGTGCCATCAGCCAGGGCCGCCAGAATTACGAGCAGTACTTC,CAISQGRQNYEQYF,TRBJ2-7,-,TRBV10-3,-
TGTGCCAGTAGTAGCGTGGGACAGGGAGGGCAGCCCCAGCATTTT,CASSSVGQGGQPQHF,TRBJ1-5,TRBD1,TRBV19,-
TGTGCCAGCAGCCCGGAAGGGGCGGTAGCGGTACGAGCCTACGAGCAGTACTTC,CASSPEGAVAVRAYEQYF,TRBJ2-7,-,TRBV7-8,-
TGTGCCAGCAGCCCCGGGCTTTTTAATTCACCCCTCCACTTT,CASSPGLFNSPLHF,TRBJ1-6,-,TRBV11-3,-